Below are 14 T cell receptor beta chains sequenced from a single sample in a study of cytomegalovirus exposure and HLA in healthy donors (dated by TCRdb to between 2016 and 2019). Library creation used the immunoSEQ multiplex PCR assay. The multiplex PCR relied on a mix of 60 forward primers for TCR Vbeta segments and 13 reverse primers for TCR Jbeta segments. TCRdb stores this immuneACCESS table with in-frame sequences only. Part of the clones is absent; in the studies checked, under half of the shortfall reflects unresolved V genes, and no reason is known for the rest. The sample table shows some 150,000 clones, and about four fifths are seen once. The ten top clones hold roughly 3.6% of the sample. Material: PBMCs. Receptor source: a human donor in good health.

The V call is TRBV30, the J call TRBJ1-5, with D perhaps TRBD1 (5 bases). Trimming cost V 1 base and J 7 bases, with 11 bases left between them. This CDR3 region has 13 residues. CDR1 and CDR2 (germline): GTSNPN, SVGIG (reference sequence). The CDR3 here is CAWSGGGDQPQHF. The CDR3 nucleotides are TGTGCCTGGAGTGGCGGGGGGGACCAGCCCCAGCATTTT.

In its sample, this clone was seen once. The V call is TRBV11-2, the J call TRBJ2-1; weak D call: TRBD2 (6 bases). The CDR3 is 15 amino acids. Germline CDR1 reads SGHAT; CDR2 reads FQNNGV. V was shortened by 5 bases and J by 3 bases, with 14 bases between the two germline ends. CDR3 sequence reads: CASSRTTLGYNEQFF. DNA for the CDR3: TGTGCCAGCAGCCGGACTACCCTCGGCTACAATGAGCAGTTCTTC.

The chain employs TRBV15 and TRBJ2-3, with 10 bases identical to TRBD1. There are 17 residues in the CDR3. Germline CDR1 and CDR2: LNHNV and YYDKDF (reference sequence). V shed 2 bases, J shed 0 bases, and the junction held 5 bases outside the gene matches. In nucleotides, the CDR3 is TGTGCCACCAGCAGACACCCGGGACAGGGGAGCACAGATACGCAGTATTTT. It encodes CATSRHPGQGSTDTQYF.

The rearrangement uses TRBV4-3 and TRBJ1-1, with D possibly being TRBD1 (5 bases). V lost 3 bases and J 2 bases, leaving 10 bases between the germline ends. Germline-derived CDR1 and CDR2 are LGHNA and YSLEER. The CDR3 contains 14 residues. The CDR3, as DNA: TGCGCCAGCAGCCAGGACACCGTAAACACTGAAGCTTTCTTT. Protein product: CASSQDTVNTEAFF.

The V gene is TRBV27, the J gene TRBJ2-7; D possibly corresponds to TRBD2 (6 bases). The length of the CDR3 is 13 residues. CDR1 and CDR2 (germline): MNHEY, SMNVEV (reference sequence). Trimming left V 6 bases short and J 1 base short, with 10 bases between. The CDR3 region is CASSLTSSYEQYF. The DNA for the CDR3 is TGTGCCAGCAGCTTGACTAGTTCCTACGAGCAGTACTTC.

This clone turned up a few times. The V gene is TRBV6-6, the J gene TRBJ2-5; 7 nucleotides line up with TRBD1. This CDR3 has 15 amino acids. The trim removed 7 bases at V and 1 base at J, leaving 9 bases unmatched. Germline CDR1 and CDR2: MNHNY and SVGAGI (reference sequence). CDR3 region: CASIHDRDTQETQYF. DNA for the CDR3: TGTGCCAGCATCCACGACAGGGATACCCAAGAGACCCAGTACTTC.

V is TRBV7-9 and J is TRBJ2-5; possible D gene TRBD2, 6 bases. Germline V gene lookup returns CDR1 SEHNR and CDR2 FQNEAQ (reference sequence). Trimming stripped 3 bases from V and 1 base from J, with 21 bases between. The CDR3 extends over 18 amino acids. The CDR3 loop reads CASSFLFRGGARQETQYF. The CDR3 DNA reads TGTGCCAGCAGCTTTCTATTCCGCGGCGGGGCCCGCCAAGAGACCCAGTACTTC.

The rearrangement uses TRBV14 and TRBJ2-7, with 9 bases matching TRBD1. Per germline, CDR1 SGHDN and CDR2 FVKESK. The CDR3 sequence is 13 residues long. V shed 6 bases and J 3 bases; nucleotides not matched to a gene: 3. The CDR3 loop is CASRGTGNYEQYF. The DNA of the CDR3 is TGTGCCAGCAGGGGGACAGGGAACTACGAGCAGTACTTC.

The V call is TRBV9, the J call TRBJ2-5; D perhaps matches TRBD2 (6 bases). With 4 bases removed from V and 4 bases from J, the gap between germline ends came to 23 bases. This CDR3 spans 17 amino acids. CDR1 is SGDLS, CDR2 YYNGEE, per germline. CDR3 nucleotides: TGTGCCAGCAGCCTTGCCCCCTCCCGGGGGACGGGAGAGACCCAGTACTTC. It translates to CASSLAPSRGTGETQYF.

The J gene is TRBJ2-7, the V gene TRBV19; the match to TRBD1 covers 8 bases. In germline, CDR1 is LNHDA, CDR2 SQIVND (reference sequence). The V gene end was trimmed by 6 bases and the J gene end by 5 bases; junction bases not matched to a gene: 3. The CDR3 extends over 12 amino acids. CDR3 loop: CASSVRGHEQYF. In nucleotides, the CDR3 is TGTGCCAGTAGCGTCAGGGGGCACGAGCAGTACTTC.

V is TRBV10-3 and J is TRBJ1-3; TRBD1 might be the D (5 bases). Germline CDR1 ENHRY, CDR2 SYGVKD. CDR3 length: 16 residues. Trimming cost V 4 bases and J 4 bases, with 17 bases left between them. This CDR3 is CAISVAETVFGNTIYF. The CDR3 DNA sequence: TGTGCCATCAGTGTGGCGGAGACAGTTTTCGGAAACACCATATATTTT.

The chain joins TRBV29-1 to TRBJ2-2; TRBD2 might be the D (6 bases). The germline CDR1 and CDR2 sequences are SQVTM and ANQGSEA. The CDR3 consists of 12 residues. Trimming shortened V by 3 bases and J by 6 bases, and 8 bases separated the two germline ends. Here the CDR3 DNA reads TGCAGCGTTGAGGGGGACTCCGGGGAGCTGTTTTTT. It yields the protein CSVEGDSGELFF.

In this sample, this clone turned up a few times. This chain uses TRBV4-1 with TRBJ2-3, with D tentatively TRBD2 (6 bases). V was trimmed by 0 bases and J by 3 bases, leaving 16 bases between them. The CDR3 has 17 amino acids. The germline V gene has CDR1 MGHRA and CDR2 YSYEKL. The CDR3 here is CASSQEVKGGGTDTQYF. CDR3 sequence (DNA): TGCGCCAGCAGCCAAGAGGTTAAGGGAGGAGGGACAGATACGCAGTATTTT.

The table lists this clone with a count of one. The gene calls are TRBV28 and TRBJ1-2, with 10 bases matching TRBD1. The trim removed 4 bases at V and 2 bases at J, leaving 4 bases unmatched. This CDR3 is 15 amino acids long. The germline V gene encodes CDR1 MDHEN and CDR2 SYDVKM. This CDR3 reads CASSSGTGVNYGYTF. The CDR3 coding sequence is TGTGCCAGCAGTTCGGGGACAGGGGTGAACTATGGCTACACCTTC.